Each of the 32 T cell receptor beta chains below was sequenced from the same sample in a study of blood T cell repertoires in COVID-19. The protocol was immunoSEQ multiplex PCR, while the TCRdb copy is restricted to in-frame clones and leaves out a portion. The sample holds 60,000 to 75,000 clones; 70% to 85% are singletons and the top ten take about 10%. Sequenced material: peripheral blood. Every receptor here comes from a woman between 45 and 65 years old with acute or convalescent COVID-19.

This CDR3 is CASSAGRGVYGYTF. In nucleotides, the CDR3 is TGCGCCAGCAGCGCGGGACGGGGGGTCTATGGCTACACCTTC. The chain couples TRBV5-1 to TRBJ1-2, with D maybe TRBD1 (5 bases). The CDR3 is 14 residues long. Trimming took off 4 bases at V and 4 bases at J, with 14 bases between the two ends. Germline V CDR1 and CDR2: SGHRS, YFSETQ.

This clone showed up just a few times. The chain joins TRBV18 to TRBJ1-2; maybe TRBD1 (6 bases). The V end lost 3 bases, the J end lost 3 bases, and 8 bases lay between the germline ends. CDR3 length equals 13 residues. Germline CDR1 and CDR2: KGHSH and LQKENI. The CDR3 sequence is CASSPGADYGYTF. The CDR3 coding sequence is TGTGCCAGCTCACCGGGGGCTGACTATGGCTACACCTTC.

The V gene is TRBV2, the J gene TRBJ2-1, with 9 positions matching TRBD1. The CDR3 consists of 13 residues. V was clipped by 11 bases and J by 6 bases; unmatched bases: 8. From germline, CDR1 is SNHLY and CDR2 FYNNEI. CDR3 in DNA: TGTGCCGGACGGACAGGGGTCGGCAATGAGCAGTTCTTC. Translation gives CAGRTGVGNEQFF.

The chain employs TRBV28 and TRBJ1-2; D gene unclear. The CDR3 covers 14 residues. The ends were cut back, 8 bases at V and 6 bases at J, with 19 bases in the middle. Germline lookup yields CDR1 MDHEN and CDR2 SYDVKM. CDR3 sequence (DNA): TGTGCCAGCGTTCCGGGAAGTCGGACGGATGGCTACACCTTC. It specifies CASVPGSRTDGYTF.

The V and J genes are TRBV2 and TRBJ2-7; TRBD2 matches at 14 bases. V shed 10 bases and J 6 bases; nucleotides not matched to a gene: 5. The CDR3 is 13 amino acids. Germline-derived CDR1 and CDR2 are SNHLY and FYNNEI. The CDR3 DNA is TGTGCCACGGGACTAGCGGGAGTCTCCGAGCAGTACTTC. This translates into CATGLAGVSEQYF.

The CDR3 bases are TGTGCCAGCAGCATCCCTAATGAGCAGTTCTTC. Encoded protein: CASSIPNEQFF. V gene TRBV11-2 combines with J gene TRBJ2-1, with D unclear. V lost 5 bases, J lost 7 bases, and 6 bases lay in between. The CDR3 length is 11 residues. The V gene's germline CDR1 is SGHAT and CDR2 FQNNGV. Filled out from reference TRBV11-2 and TRBJ2-1, the complete variable domain reads EAGVAQSPRYKIIEKRQSVAFWCNPISGHATLYWYQQILGQGPKLLIQFQNNGVVDDSQLPKDRFSAERLKGVDSTLKIQPAKLEDSAVYLCASSIPNEQFFGPGTRLTVL.

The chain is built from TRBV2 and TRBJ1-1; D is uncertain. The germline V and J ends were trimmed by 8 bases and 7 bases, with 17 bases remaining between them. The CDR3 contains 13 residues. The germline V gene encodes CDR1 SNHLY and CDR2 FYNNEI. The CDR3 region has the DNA TGTGCCAGCCGTCGACGGGAAAACGGTGAAGCTTTCTTT. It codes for CASRRRENGEAFF.

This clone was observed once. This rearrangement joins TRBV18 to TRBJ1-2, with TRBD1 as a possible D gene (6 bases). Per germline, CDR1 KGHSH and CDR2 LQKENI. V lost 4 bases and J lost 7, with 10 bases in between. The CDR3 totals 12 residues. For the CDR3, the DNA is TGTGCCAGCTCACTGGACAGTTCTGGCTACACCTTC. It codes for CASSLDSSGYTF.

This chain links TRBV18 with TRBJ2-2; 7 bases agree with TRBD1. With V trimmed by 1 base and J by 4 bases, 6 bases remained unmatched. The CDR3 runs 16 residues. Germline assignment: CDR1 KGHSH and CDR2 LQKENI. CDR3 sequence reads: CASSPRSQGSTGELFF. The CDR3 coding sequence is TGTGCCAGCTCACCACGATCACAGGGGAGCACCGGGGAGCTGTTTTTT.

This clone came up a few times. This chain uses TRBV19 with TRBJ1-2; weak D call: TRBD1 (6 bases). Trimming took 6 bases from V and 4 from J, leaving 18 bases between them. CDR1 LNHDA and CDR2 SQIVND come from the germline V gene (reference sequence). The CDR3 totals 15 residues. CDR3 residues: CASRPATGTGYGYTF. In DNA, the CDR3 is TGTGCCAGTAGGCCCGCCACAGGGACGGGCTATGGCTACACCTTC.

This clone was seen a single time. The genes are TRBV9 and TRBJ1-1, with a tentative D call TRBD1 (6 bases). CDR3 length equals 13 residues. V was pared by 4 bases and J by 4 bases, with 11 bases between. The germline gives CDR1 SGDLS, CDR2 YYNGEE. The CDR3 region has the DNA TGTGCCAGCAGCCCCAGGGGAATCACTGAAGCTTTCTTT. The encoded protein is CASSPRGITEAFF.

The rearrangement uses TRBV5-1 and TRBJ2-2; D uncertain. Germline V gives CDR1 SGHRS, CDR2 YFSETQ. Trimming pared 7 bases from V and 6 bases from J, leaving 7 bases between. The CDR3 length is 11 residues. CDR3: CASSVSGELFF. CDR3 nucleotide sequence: TGCGCCAGCTCGGTGTCCGGGGAGCTGTTTTTT.

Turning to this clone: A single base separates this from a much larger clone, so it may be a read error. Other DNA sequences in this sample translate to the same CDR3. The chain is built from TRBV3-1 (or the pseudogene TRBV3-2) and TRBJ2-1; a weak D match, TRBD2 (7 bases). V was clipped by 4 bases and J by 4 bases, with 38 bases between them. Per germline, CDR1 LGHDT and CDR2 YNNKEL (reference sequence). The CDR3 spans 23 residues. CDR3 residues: CASSPLFGVGGPRGPGGYNEQFF. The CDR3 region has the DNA TGTGCCAGCAGCCCCTTGTTCGGGGTTGGGGGGCCTAGGGGCCCCGGGGGGTACAATGAGCAGTTCTTC.

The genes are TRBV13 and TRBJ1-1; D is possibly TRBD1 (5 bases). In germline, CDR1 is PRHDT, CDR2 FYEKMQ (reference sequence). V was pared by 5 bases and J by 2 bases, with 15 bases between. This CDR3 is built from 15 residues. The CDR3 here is CASSPYQGINTEAFF. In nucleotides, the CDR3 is TGTGCCAGCAGCCCTTACCAGGGAATCAACACTGAAGCTTTCTTT.

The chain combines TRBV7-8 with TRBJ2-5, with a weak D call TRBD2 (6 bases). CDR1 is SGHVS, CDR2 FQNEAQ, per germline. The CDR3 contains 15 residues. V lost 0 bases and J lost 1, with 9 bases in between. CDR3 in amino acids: CASSLAAGGQETQYF. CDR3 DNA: TGTGCCAGCAGCTTAGCGGCCGGGGGCCAAGAGACCCAGTACTTC.

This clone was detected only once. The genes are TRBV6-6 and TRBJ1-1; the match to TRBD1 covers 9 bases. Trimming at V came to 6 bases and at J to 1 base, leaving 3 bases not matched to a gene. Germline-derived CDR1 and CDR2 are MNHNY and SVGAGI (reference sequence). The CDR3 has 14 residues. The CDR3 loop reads CASSLTGGNTEAFF. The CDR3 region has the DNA TGTGCCAGCAGCCTGACAGGGGGGAACACTGAAGCTTTCTTT.

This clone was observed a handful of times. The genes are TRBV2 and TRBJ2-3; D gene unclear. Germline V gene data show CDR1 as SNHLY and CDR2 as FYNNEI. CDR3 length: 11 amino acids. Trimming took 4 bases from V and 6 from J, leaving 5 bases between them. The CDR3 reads CASSVYDTQYF. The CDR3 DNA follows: TGTGCCAGCAGTGTATATGATACGCAGTATTTT.

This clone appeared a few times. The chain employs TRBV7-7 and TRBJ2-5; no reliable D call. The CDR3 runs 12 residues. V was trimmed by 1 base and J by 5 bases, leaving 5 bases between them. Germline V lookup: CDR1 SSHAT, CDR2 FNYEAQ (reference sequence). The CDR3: CASSLVGETQYF. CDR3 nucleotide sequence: TGTGCCAGCAGCTTAGTGGGCGAGACCCAGTACTTC. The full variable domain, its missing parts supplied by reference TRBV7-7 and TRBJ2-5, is GAGVSQSPRYKVTKRGQDVTLRCDPISSHATLYWYQQALGQGPEFLTYFNYEAQPDKSGLPSDRFSAERPEGSISTLTIQRTEQRDSAMYRCASSLVGETQYFGPGTRLLVL.

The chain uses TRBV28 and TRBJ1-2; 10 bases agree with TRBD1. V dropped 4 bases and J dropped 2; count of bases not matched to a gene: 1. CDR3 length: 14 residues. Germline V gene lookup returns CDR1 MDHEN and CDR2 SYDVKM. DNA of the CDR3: TGTGCCAGCAGTTGGACAGGGGGGAACTATGGCTACACCTTC. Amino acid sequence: CASSWTGGNYGYTF.

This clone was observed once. The CDR3 loop is CASSEAAGRRSYEQYF. For the CDR3, the DNA is TGTGCCAGCAGTGAAGCAGCGGGACGGAGGTCCTACGAGCAGTACTTC. The V call is TRBV6-1, the J call TRBJ2-7; 7 bases line up with TRBD2. This CDR3 is 16 amino acids long. Germline assignment: CDR1 MNHNS and CDR2 SASEGT. V was clipped by 0 bases and J by 1 base; unmatched bases: 6.

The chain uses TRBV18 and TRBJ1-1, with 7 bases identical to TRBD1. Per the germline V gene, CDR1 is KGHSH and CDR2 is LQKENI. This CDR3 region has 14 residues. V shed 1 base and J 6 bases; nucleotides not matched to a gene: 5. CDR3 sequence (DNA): TGTGCCAGCTCACCACAGTCAGGGGGGTCTGAAGCTTTCTTT. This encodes CASSPQSGGSEAFF. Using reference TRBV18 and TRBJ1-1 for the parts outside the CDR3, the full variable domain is NAGVMQNPRHLVRRRGQEARLRCSPMKGHSHVYWYRQLPEEGLKFMVYLQKENIIDESGMPKERFSAEFPKEGPSILRIQQVVRGDSAAYFCASSPQSGGSEAFFGQGTRLTVV.

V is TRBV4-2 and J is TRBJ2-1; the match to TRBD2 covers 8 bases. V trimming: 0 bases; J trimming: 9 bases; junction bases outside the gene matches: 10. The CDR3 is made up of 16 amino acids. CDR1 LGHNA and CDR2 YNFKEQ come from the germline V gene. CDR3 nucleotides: TGTGCCAGCAGCCAAGATTATATCCCGGCGGGGGGTGAGCAGTTCTTC. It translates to CASSQDYIPAGGEQFF.

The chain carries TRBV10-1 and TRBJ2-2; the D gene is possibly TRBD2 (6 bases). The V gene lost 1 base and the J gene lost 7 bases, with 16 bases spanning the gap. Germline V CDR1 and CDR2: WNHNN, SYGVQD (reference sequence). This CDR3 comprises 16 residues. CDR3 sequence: CASSEFGDFSNGELFF. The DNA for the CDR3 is TGCGCCAGCAGTGAGTTCGGGGACTTTAGTAACGGGGAGCTGTTTTTT.

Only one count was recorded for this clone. CDR3 region: CASREGQAYGYTF. In nucleotides, the CDR3 is TGTGCCAGCAGGGAAGGACAGGCCTATGGCTACACCTTC. The chain carries TRBV27 and TRBJ1-2, with 7 positions matching TRBD1. Per germline, CDR1 MNHEY and CDR2 SMNVEV (reference sequence). This CDR3 is built from 13 residues. The ends lost 6 bases at V and 4 bases at J; junction bases unmatched: 5.

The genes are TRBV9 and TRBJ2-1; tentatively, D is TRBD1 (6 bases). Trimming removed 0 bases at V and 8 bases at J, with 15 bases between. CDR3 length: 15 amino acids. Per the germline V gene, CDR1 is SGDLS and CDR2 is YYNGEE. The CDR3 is CASSVAIQGRHEQFF. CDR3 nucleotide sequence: TGTGCCAGCAGCGTAGCAATCCAGGGGCGGCATGAGCAGTTCTTC. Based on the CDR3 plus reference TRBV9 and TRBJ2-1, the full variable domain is DSGVTQTPKHLITATGQRVTLRCSPRSGDLSVYWYQQSLDQGLQFLIQYYNGEERAKGNILERFSAQQFPDLHSELNLSSLELGDSALYFCASSVAIQGRHEQFFGPGTRLTVL.

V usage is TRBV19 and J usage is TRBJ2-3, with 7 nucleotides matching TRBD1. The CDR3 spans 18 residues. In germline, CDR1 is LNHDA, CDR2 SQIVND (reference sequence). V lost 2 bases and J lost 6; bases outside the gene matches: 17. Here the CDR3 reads CASSITETGVGYSDTQYF. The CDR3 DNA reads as TGTGCCAGTAGTATAACGGAAACAGGGGTGGGGTATTCCGATACGCAGTATTTT.

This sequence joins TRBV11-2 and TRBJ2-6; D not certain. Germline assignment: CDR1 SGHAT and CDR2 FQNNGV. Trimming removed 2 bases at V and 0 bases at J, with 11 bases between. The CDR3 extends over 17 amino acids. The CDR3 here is CASSLSVPGSGANVLTF. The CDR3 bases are TGTGCCAGCAGCTTATCTGTACCCGGCTCTGGGGCCAACGTCCTGACTTTC.

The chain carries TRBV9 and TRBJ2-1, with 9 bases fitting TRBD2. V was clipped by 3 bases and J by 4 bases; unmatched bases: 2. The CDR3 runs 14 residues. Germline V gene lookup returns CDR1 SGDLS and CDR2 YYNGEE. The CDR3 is CASSGLAVYNEQFF. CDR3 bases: TGTGCCAGCAGCGGACTAGCGGTGTACAATGAGCAGTTCTTC.

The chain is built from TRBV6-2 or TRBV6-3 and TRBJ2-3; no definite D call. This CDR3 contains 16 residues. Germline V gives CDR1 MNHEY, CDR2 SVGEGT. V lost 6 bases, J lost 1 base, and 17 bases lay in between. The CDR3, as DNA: TGTGCCAGCAGCCCTCCCCGTGGGCCCGGCACAGATACGCAGTATTTT. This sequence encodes CASSPPRGPGTDTQYF.

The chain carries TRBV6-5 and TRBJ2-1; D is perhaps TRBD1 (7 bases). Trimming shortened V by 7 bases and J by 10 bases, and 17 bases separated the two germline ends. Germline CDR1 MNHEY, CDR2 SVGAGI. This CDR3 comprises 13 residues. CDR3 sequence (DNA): TGTGCCAGCAATTCAGCAGGGGGGTTGGAGCAGTTCTTC. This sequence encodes CASNSAGGLEQFF.

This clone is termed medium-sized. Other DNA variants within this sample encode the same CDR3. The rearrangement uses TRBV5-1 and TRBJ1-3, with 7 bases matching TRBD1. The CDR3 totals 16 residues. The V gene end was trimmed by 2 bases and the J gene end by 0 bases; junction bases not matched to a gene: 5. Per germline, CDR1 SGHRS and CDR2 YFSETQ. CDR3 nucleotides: TGCGCCAGCAGCTTACTGACAGGGAGCTCTGGAAACACCATATATTTT. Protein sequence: CASSLLTGSSGNTIYF.

In DNA form, the CDR3 reads TGTGCCAGCAGCCAAGACGAGGGAGATTTCGACGAGCAGTACTTC. As protein: CASSQDEGDFDEQYF. The chain joins TRBV14 to TRBJ2-7; tentatively, D is TRBD2 (5 bases). The germline V and J ends were trimmed by 0 bases and 5 bases, with 14 bases remaining between them. The CDR3 length is 15 residues. The germline V gene has CDR1 SGHDN and CDR2 FVKESK.